What follows describes a single TCR beta chain. Its cognate antigen is unknown. The validation cohort, a group of 90 to 150 subjects, included the donors and was separate from the approximately 670-subject first cohort. The data were produced by immunoSEQ multiplex PCR, yet TCRdb's version contains in-frame clones alone and is incomplete. The sample lists 150,000 to 200,000 clones; 86% were seen once. The data belong to a study of cytomegalovirus exposure and HLA in healthy donors. Points from the study as a whole: According to the study, 150 to 200 TCR beta chains were cytomegalovirus-associated.

The source is a man between 18 and 29 years old in good health and CMV-seropositive. The sequenced sample consisted of PBMCs.

Here the CDR3 DNA reads TGTGCCACCAGCAGGGGCCGGGACAGTACCTCCTACGAGCAGTACTTC. Its translation is CATSRGRDSTSYEQYF. V gene TRBV15 combines with J gene TRBJ2-7, with 7 bases identical to TRBD1. The CDR3 runs 16 residues. The trim removed 3 bases at V and 0 bases at J, leaving 8 bases unmatched. Germline values: CDR1 LNHNV, CDR2 YYDKDF (reference sequence).